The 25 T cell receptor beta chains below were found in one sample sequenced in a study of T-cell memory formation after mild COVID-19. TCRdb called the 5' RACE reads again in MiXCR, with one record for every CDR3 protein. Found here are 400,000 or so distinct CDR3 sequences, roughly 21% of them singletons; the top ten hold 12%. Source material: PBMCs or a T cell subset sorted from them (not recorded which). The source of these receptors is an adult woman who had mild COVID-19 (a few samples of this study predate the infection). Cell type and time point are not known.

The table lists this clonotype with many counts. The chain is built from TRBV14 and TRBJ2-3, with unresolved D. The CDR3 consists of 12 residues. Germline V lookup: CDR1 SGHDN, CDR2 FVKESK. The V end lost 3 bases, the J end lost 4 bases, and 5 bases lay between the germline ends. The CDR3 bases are TGTGCCAGCAGCCACGGGTCAGATACGCAGTATTTT. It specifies CASSHGSDTQYF.

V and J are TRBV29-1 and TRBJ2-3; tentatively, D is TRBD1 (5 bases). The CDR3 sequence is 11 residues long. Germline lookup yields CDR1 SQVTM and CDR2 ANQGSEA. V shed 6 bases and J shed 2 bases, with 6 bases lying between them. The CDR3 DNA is TGCAGCGTGGGGCACACAGATACGCAGTATTTT. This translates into CSVGHTDTQYF.

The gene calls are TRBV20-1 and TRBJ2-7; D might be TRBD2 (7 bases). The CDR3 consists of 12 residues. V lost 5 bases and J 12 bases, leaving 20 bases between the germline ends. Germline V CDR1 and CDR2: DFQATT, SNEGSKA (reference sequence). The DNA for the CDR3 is TGCAGTGCTCCCCGGGGGGCTGGACCCTCGTACTTC. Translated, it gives CSAPRGAGPSYF.

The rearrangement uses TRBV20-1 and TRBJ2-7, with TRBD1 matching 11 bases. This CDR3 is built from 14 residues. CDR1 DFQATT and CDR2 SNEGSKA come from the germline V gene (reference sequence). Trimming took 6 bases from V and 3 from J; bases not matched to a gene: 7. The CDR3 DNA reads TGCAGTGCCGACCGGGGACAGGGGGTCTACGAGCAGTACTTC. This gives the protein CSADRGQGVYEQYF.

DNA of the CDR3: TGCAGCGTTGACAACCCGGGAGGACCCTACGAGCAGTACTTC. Encoded protein: CSVDNPGGPYEQYF. V usage is TRBV29-1 and J usage is TRBJ2-7, with 7 bases aligning to TRBD2. This CDR3 spans 14 amino acids. V was pared by 3 bases and J by 2 bases, with 7 bases of the junction left unmatched. The germline V gene encodes CDR1 SQVTM and CDR2 ANQGSEA.

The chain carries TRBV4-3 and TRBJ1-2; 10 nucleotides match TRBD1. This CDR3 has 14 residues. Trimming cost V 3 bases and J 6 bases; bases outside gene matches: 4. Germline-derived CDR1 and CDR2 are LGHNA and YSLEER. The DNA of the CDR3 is TGCGCCAGCAGCCATAGGGGACAGGGGAATGGCTACACCTTC. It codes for CASSHRGQGNGYTF.

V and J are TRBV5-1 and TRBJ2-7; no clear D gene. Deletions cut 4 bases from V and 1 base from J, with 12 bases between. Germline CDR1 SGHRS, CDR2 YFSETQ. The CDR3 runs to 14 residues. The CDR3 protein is CASSQINPSYEQYF. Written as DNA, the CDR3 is TGCGCCAGCAGCCAAATCAACCCTTCCTACGAGCAGTACTTC.

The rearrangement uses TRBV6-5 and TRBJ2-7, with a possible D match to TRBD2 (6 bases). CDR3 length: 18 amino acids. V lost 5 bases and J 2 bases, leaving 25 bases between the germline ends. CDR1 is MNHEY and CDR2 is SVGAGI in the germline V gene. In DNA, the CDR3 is TGTGCCAGCAGTCCCCCGGGGGTTATCTGGGGTACAACCTACGAGCAGTACTTC. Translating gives CASSPPGVIWGTTYEQYF.

The CDR3 region is CASSLDWSVGVAFF. CDR3 DNA: TGTGCCAGCAGCTTAGATTGGTCAGTCGGGGTAGCTTTCTTT. The chain has TRBV11-2 and TRBJ1-1, with D hard to call. Germline V CDR1 and CDR2: SGHAT, FQNNGV. Trimming left V 0 bases short and J 10 bases short, with 15 bases between. The CDR3 is 14 residues long.

The CDR3 bases are TGCAGCGGGAGACAGGGCAATGAGCAGTTCTTC. Its translation: CSGRQGNEQFF. The V call is TRBV29-1, the J call TRBJ2-1; the match to TRBD1 covers 7 bases. The CDR3 is 11 residues long. From germline, CDR1 is SQVTM and CDR2 ANQGSEA. The V and J ends lost 7 bases and 6 bases, in that order; junction bases with no gene match: 3.

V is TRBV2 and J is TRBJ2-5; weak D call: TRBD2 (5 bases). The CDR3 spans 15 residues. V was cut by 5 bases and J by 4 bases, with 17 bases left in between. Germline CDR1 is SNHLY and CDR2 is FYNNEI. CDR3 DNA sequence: TGTGCCAGCAGTACGGACGTCACGGGGTTAGAGACCCAGTACTTC. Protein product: CASSTDVTGLETQYF.

The CDR3 nucleotides are TGTGCCAGCAGTAGGGGGGGCAGCGCGGAAAAACTGTTTTTT. This codes for CASSRGGSAEKLFF. The chain employs TRBV12-3 or TRBV12-4 and TRBJ1-4; possible D gene TRBD1, 6 bases. The CDR3 totals 14 residues. V lost 5 bases, J lost 8 bases, and 15 bases lay in between.

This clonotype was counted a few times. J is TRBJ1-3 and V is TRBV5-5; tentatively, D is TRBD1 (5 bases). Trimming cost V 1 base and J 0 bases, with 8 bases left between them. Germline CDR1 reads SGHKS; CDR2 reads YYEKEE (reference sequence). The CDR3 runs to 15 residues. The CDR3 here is CASSLRQNSGNTIYF. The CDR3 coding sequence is TGTGCCAGCAGCTTGCGACAGAACTCTGGAAACACCATATATTTT.

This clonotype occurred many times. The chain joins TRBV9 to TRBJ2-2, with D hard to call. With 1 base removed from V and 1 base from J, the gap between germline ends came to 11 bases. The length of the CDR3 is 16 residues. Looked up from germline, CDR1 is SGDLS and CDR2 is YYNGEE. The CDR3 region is CASSVRGYQNTGELFF. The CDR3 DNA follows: TGTGCCAGCAGCGTAAGAGGCTACCAGAACACCGGGGAGCTGTTTTTT.

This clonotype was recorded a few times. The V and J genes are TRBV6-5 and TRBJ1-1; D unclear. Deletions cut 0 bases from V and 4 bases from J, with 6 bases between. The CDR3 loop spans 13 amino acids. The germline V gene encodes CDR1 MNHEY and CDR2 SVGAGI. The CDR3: CASSYSGPTEAFF. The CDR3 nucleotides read TGTGCCAGCAGTTACTCGGGTCCCACTGAAGCTTTCTTT.

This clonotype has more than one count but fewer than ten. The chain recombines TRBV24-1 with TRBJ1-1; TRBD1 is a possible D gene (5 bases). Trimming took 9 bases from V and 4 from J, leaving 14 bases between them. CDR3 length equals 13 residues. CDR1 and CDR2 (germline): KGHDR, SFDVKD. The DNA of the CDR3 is TGTGCCACCGCCGGGGCGCTGGGCACTGAAGCTTTCTTT. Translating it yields CATAGALGTEAFF.

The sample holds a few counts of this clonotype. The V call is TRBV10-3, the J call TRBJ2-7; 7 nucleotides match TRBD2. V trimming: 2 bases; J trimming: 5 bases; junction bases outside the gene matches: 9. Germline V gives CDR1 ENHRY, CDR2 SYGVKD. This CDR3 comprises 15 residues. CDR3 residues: CAISEEGGSVDEQYF. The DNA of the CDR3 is TGTGCCATCAGTGAGGAGGGCGGGAGCGTAGACGAGCAGTACTTC.

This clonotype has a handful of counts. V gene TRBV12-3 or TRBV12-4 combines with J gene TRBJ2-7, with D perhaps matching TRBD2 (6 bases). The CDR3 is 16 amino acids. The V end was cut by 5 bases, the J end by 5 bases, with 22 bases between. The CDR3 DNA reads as TGTGCCAGCAGTACTTCACCGGGACTGCGTTTCGACGAGCAGTACTTC. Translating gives CASSTSPGLRFDEQYF.

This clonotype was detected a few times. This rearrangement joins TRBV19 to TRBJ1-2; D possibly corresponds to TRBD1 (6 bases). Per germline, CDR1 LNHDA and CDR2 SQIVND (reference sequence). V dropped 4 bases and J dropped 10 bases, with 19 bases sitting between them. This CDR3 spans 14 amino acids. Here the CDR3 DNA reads TGTGCCAGTAGTACCAGGGGACGCGCAGTCGACTACACCTTC. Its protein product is CASSTRGRAVDYTF.

This chain's CDR3 is CASSPASLYGYTF. Written as DNA, the CDR3 is TGTGCCAGCAGCCCAGCTAGCCTCTATGGCTACACCTTC. The chain is built from TRBV7-9 and TRBJ1-2; D is ambiguous. There are 13 residues in the CDR3. Germline loops: CDR1 SEHNR, CDR2 FQNEAQ (reference sequence). With 5 bases removed from V and 4 bases from J, the gap between germline ends came to 11 bases.

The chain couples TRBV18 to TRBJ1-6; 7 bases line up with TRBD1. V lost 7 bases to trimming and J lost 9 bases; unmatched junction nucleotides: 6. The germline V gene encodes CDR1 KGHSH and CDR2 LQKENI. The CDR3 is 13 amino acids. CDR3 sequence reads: CASFRDRGSPLHF. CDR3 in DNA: TGTGCCAGCTTCCGGGACAGAGGTTCACCCCTCCACTTT.

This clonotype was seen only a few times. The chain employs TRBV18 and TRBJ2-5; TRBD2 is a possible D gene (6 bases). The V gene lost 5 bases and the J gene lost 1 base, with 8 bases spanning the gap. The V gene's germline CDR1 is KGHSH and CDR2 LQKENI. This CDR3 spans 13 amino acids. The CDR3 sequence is CASSAGPQETQYF. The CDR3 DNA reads TGTGCCAGCTCAGCGGGGCCCCAAGAGACCCAGTACTTC. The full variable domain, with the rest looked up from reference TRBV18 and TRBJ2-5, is NAGVMQNPRHLVRRRGQEARLRCSPMKGHSHVYWYRQLPEEGLKFMVYLQKENIIDESGMPKERFSAEFPKEGPSILRIQQVVRGDSAAYFCASSAGPQETQYFGPGTRLLVL.

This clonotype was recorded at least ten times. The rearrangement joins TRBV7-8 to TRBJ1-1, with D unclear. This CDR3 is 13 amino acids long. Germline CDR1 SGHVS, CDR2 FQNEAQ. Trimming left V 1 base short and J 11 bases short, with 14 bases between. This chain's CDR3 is CASSLEYQHRAFF. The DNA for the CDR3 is TGTGCCAGCAGCTTAGAGTATCAACACCGCGCTTTCTTT.

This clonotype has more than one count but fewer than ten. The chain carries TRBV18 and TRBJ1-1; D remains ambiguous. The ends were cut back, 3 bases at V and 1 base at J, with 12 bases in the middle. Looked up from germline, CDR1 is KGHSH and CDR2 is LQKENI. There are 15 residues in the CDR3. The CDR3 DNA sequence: TGTGCCAGCTCACCGACAAGGACGGCGAACACTGAAGCTTTCTTT. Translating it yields CASSPTRTANTEAFF. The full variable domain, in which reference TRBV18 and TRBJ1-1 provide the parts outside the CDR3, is NAGVMQNPRHLVRRRGQEARLRCSPMKGHSHVYWYRQLPEEGLKFMVYLQKENIIDESGMPKERFSAEFPKEGPSILRIQQVVRGDSAAYFCASSPTRTANTEAFFGQGTRLTVV.

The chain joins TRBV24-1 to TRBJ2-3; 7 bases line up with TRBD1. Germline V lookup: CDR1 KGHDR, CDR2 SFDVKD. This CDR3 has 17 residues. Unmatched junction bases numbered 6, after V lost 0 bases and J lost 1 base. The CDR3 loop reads CATSDLTGEWGTDTQYF. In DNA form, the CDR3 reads TGTGCCACCAGTGATTTGACAGGGGAGTGGGGCACAGATACGCAGTATTTT.